The sample holds many counts of the clone carrying this TCR beta chain. No antigen is known for it. This specimen belongs to a study of CD8+CD57+ T cells in acquired aplastic anemia. Background on the study: Mean yield of DNA from sorted CD4+ and CD8+ cells was approximately 3 ug.

The CDR3 consists of 13 residues. The germline V gene has CDR1 SEHNR and CDR2 FQNEAQ (reference sequence). The V gene lost 7 bases and the J gene lost 0 bases, with 10 bases spanning the gap. Regarding the study as a whole: Patients were compared with controls for CD8+ Simpson's diversity, and no significant difference emerged. About 29 sequences, all CD8+ CDR3, were shared between patients and controls.

Investigators profiled TCR beta VDJ and CDR3 from genomic DNA template. A single record per CDR3 protein comes from TCRdb applying MiXCR to the reads. The sample shows about 210,000 distinct CDR3 sequences, roughly 57% of them seen only once. The receptor was isolated from a human donor in good health. The sequencing sample was made of sorted CD4+, CD8+, or CD8+CD57+ T cells (not recorded which) from PBMCs. The genes are TRBV7-9 and TRBJ2-7, with D unresolved. CDR3 in DNA: TGTGCCAGCACCCCGCCGGACTCCTACGAGCAGTACTTC. It is translated as CASTPPDSYEQYF. Filled out from reference TRBV7-9 and TRBJ2-7, the complete variable domain reads DTGVSQNPRHKITKRGQNVTFRCDPISEHNRLYWYRQTLGQGPEFLTYFQNEAQLEKSRLLSDRFSAERPKGSFSTLEIQRTEQGDSAMYLCASTPPDSYEQYFGPGTRLTVT.